One and the same sample provided the 7 T cell receptor beta chains below, sequenced in a study of shared clonotypes between healthy human individuals (TCRdb year 2020). Library creation used the immunoSEQ multiplex PCR assay. TCRdb limited this immuneACCESS table to in-frame rearrangements with V and J called. A share of clones is missing; checked studies link under half to unresolved V genes, and the rest is unexplained. In this sample the table shows about 490,000 clones, roughly 85% of which occur a single time. About 12% of the sample belongs to the ten largest clones. Sequenced: PBMCs. All receptors derive from a woman between 35 and 50 years old in good health. Some clones in this sample may be carry-over from other donors' samples.

The gene calls are TRBV5-1 and TRBJ1-3; 8 bases fit TRBD1. The CDR3 runs to 15 residues. J lost 2 bases, V lost 2 bases, and 3 bases had no gene match. The germline V gene encodes CDR1 SGHRS and CDR2 YFSETQ. The CDR3 protein is CASSFQGAPGNTIYF. CDR3 DNA: TGCGCCAGCAGCTTTCAGGGGGCCCCTGGAAACACCATATATTTT.

The V gene is TRBV18, the J gene TRBJ2-1, with D possibly matching TRBD1 (7 bases). The V gene's germline CDR1 is KGHSH and CDR2 LQKENI. The CDR3 totals 15 residues. Trimming took off 3 bases at V and 5 bases at J, with 14 bases between the two ends. The CDR3: CASSPRRDSHNEQFF. For the CDR3, the DNA is TGTGCCAGCTCACCCCGGAGGGACAGCCACAATGAGCAGTTCTTC.

In this sample, this clone turned up a few times. The gene calls are TRBV4-1 and TRBJ1-2, with D hard to call. V was clipped by 1 base and J by 8 bases, with 11 bases between them. Germline assignment: CDR1 MGHRA and CDR2 YSYEKL. The CDR3 is 13 amino acids. CDR3 coding DNA: TGCGCCAGCAGCCAAGTTGGTTTACACGGCTACACCTTC. This gives the protein CASSQVGLHGYTF.

V usage is TRBV30 and J usage is TRBJ1-5; no firm D call. CDR1 is GTSNPN, CDR2 SVGIG, per germline (reference sequence). CDR3 size: 13 residues. The V end lost 4 bases, the J end lost 0 bases, and 7 bases lay between the germline ends. Here the CDR3 reads CAWNRGSNQPQHF. CDR3 DNA: TGTGCCTGGAACCGGGGTAGCAATCAGCCCCAGCATTTT.

V usage is TRBV7-2 and J usage is TRBJ2-7; D is perhaps TRBD1 (5 bases). Germline V gives CDR1 SGHTA, CDR2 FQGNSA. Trimming took 5 bases from V and 1 from J, leaving 15 bases between them. CDR3 length: 15 amino acids. The CDR3 loop is CASSPGWGGSYEQYF. DNA of the CDR3: TGTGCCAGCAGCCCCGGGTGGGGCGGTTCCTACGAGCAGTACTTC.

There are many counts of this clone. The chain couples TRBV28 to TRBJ1-5, with 8 nucleotides matching TRBD1. This CDR3 contains 14 residues. CDR1 MDHEN and CDR2 SYDVKM come from the germline V gene. Trimming took 6 bases from V and 3 from J; bases not matched to a gene: 4. The DNA for the CDR3 is TGTGCCAGCAGACGGACAGGGAACAATCAGCCCCAGCATTTT. Amino acid sequence: CASRRTGNNQPQHF.

This rearrangement joins TRBV7-9 to TRBJ2-7; D perhaps matches TRBD2 (5 bases). V was cut by 5 bases and J by 2 bases, with 19 bases left in between. The germline V gene encodes CDR1 SEHNR and CDR2 FQNEAQ (reference sequence). This CDR3 spans 16 amino acids. The CDR3 DNA sequence: TGTGCCAGCAGCGCATCCAGCGGAACGACCCCCTACGAGCAGTACTTC. Translating gives CASSASSGTTPYEQYF.